The 30 T cell receptor beta chains reported below all come from one sample, sequenced in a study of cytomegalovirus exposure and HLA in healthy donors. The PCR was carried out with 60 Vbeta primers and 13 Jbeta primers. Sequencing used immunoSEQ multiplex PCR; TCRdb keeps in-frame clones, though not all of them. Of around 160,000 clones listed, around 75% are singletons. Sequencing input: PBMCs. These receptors originate from a woman in her late teens or twenties in good health and CMV-seronegative.

The rearrangement links TRBV5-6 to TRBJ1-1; the D gene is possibly TRBD1 (5 bases). V shed 4 bases and J shed 4 bases, with 14 bases lying between them. Germline V lookup: CDR1 SGHDT, CDR2 YYEEEE. This CDR3 has 14 residues. The CDR3 here is CASSPGGGGTEAFF. The CDR3 region has the DNA TGTGCCAGCAGCCCGGGCGGGGGAGGCACTGAAGCTTTCTTT.

This clone has more than one count but fewer than ten. This chain connects TRBV7-2 to TRBJ1-4, with D perhaps TRBD1 (6 bases). Per germline, CDR1 SGHTA and CDR2 FQGNSA. There are 16 residues in the CDR3. V lost 6 bases and J lost 3, with 17 bases in between. As DNA, the CDR3 is TGTGCCAGCAGTAAATACGGGGGGGCAGCTAATGAAAAACTGTTTTTT. Amino acids: CASSKYGGAANEKLFF.

The chain couples TRBV5-8 to TRBJ1-2; TRBD1 aligns across 9 bases. CDR3 length: 15 residues. From germline, CDR1 is SGHTS and CDR2 YDEGEE. J was trimmed by 4 bases and V by 3 bases; bases with no gene match: 7. The CDR3 reads CASSSDRGRVYGYTF. CDR3 in DNA: TGTGCCAGCAGCTCGGACAGGGGACGTGTCTATGGCTACACCTTC.

The V and J genes are TRBV5-1 and TRBJ2-1; D remains ambiguous. Germline CDR1 reads SGHRS; CDR2 reads YFSETQ. The CDR3 is 17 amino acids. Deletions cut 0 bases from V and 0 bases from J, with 13 bases between. The CDR3 reads CASSLGIDAFSYNEQFF. The CDR3 DNA reads TGCGCCAGCAGCTTGGGAATAGATGCCTTCTCCTACAATGAGCAGTTCTTC.

Notes on this clone: Other DNA sequences in this sample translate to the same CDR3. V and J are TRBV19 and TRBJ1-2; 9 positions agree with TRBD1. V shed 7 bases and J 4 bases; nucleotides not matched to a gene: 7. The germline gives CDR1 LNHDA, CDR2 SQIVND (reference sequence). CDR3 size: 14 residues. DNA for the CDR3: TGTGCCAGTAATCCACAGGGGGCTTCCTATGGCTACACCTTC. Protein product: CASNPQGASYGYTF.

The rearrangement uses TRBV9 and TRBJ1-1; 9 bases are a match to TRBD1. The CDR3 contains 14 residues. With V trimmed by 0 bases and J by 5 bases, 2 bases remained unmatched. The V gene's germline CDR1 is SGDLS and CDR2 YYNGEE. The DNA of the CDR3 is TGTGCCAGCAGCGTAGGACAGGGGGATACTGAAGCTTTCTTT. Protein sequence: CASSVGQGDTEAFF.

The chain uses TRBV19 and TRBJ2-5, with D tentatively TRBD1 (5 bases). The DNA end lines up better with TRBJ2-7; the J call may be wrong. From germline, CDR1 is LNHDA and CDR2 SQIVND (reference sequence). The length of the CDR3 is 13 residues. The CDR3 protein is CASSLTASYEQYF. The CDR3 DNA reads TGTGCCAGTAGTTTGACAGCCTCCTACGAGCAGTACTTC.

This clone was counted only a few times. V and J are TRBV18 and TRBJ2-1; a weak D match, TRBD1 (5 bases). Trimming removed 0 bases from V and 9 bases from J, with 12 bases in between. The length of the CDR3 is 14 residues. The germline V gene encodes CDR1 KGHSH and CDR2 LQKENI. CDR3 in amino acids: CASSPPRTSSEQFF. CDR3 sequence (DNA): TGTGCCAGCTCACCACCGAGGACATCGAGTGAGCAGTTCTTC.

The chain recombines TRBV25-1 with TRBJ2-3, with TRBD2 matching 9 bases. CDR1 is MGHDK, CDR2 SYGVNS, per germline. With 4 bases clipped from V and 2 bases from J, the junction kept 4 bases outside the gene matches. The CDR3 consists of 15 residues. CDR3 coding DNA: TGTGCCAGCAGTGGGACTAGCGCGTACACAGATACGCAGTATTTT. It encodes CASSGTSAYTDTQYF.

This chain uses TRBV5-4 with TRBJ2-2, with 7 bases fitting TRBD1. The CDR3 length is 14 residues. Trimming at V came to 4 bases and at J to 4 bases, leaving 4 bases not matched to a gene. Germline CDR1 reads SGHNT; CDR2 reads YYREEE (reference sequence). In DNA form, the CDR3 reads TGTGCCAGCAGCGGAGGACAGGCCACCGGGGAGCTGTTTTTT. It is translated as CASSGGQATGELFF.

This clone is a singleton in its sample. The germline gene is not matched at one end of the junction; a read error may be the cause. This chain links TRBV7-9 with TRBJ2-3; 9 nucleotides agree with TRBD1. CDR3 length equals 16 residues. Per the germline V gene, CDR1 is SEHNR and CDR2 is FQNEAQ (reference sequence). The CDR3 DNA is TGTTCCAGCAGCTTAAAGGGACAGGGTGGTACAGATACGCAGTATTTT. Its translation: CSSSLKGQGGTDTQYF.

The rearrangement joins TRBV5-1 to TRBJ2-1; D call uncertain. There are 14 residues in the CDR3. Deletions cut 0 bases from V and 1 base from J, with 5 bases between. Germline V gene data show CDR1 as SGHRS and CDR2 as YFSETQ. CDR3 loop: CASSLDRSYNEQFF. In DNA form, the CDR3 reads TGCGCCAGCAGCTTGGACCGGTCCTACAATGAGCAGTTCTTC.

V gene TRBV28 combines with J gene TRBJ1-4; 10 nucleotides match TRBD1. With 8 bases clipped from V and 6 bases from J, the junction kept 9 bases outside the gene matches. The CDR3 length is 15 residues. Germline assignment: CDR1 MDHEN and CDR2 SYDVKM. CDR3 sequence (DNA): TGTGCCAGCGGCCCCCCGGGACAGGGGCATGAAAAACTGTTTTTT. Its protein product is CASGPPGQGHEKLFF.

This clone was counted between two and nine times. This same CDR3 is encoded by further DNA sequences in the sample. The rearrangement uses TRBV9 and TRBJ2-4, with D possibly being TRBD2 (5 bases). CDR3 size: 17 residues. Trimming removed 0 bases from V and 2 bases from J, with 15 bases in between. Germline V CDR1 and CDR2: SGDLS, YYNGEE. CDR3 protein: CASSVGPEGPPKNIQYF. The CDR3 DNA reads TGTGCCAGCAGCGTAGGACCCGAGGGCCCTCCCAAAAACATTCAGTACTTC.

The chain carries TRBV18 and TRBJ2-7, with 9 bases fitting TRBD2. The CDR3 has 17 residues. Germline lookup yields CDR1 KGHSH and CDR2 LQKENI. J was trimmed by 5 bases and V by 2 bases; bases with no gene match: 13. The CDR3 DNA follows: TGTGCCAGCTCACCAGGGCCTAGCGGGACCTTCCTAGACGAGCAGTACGTC. This gives the protein CASSPGPSGTFLDEQYV.

V is TRBV7-2 and J is TRBJ2-5, with TRBD2 matching 10 bases. Germline V gene sequence: CDR1 SGHTA, CDR2 FQGNSA. V shed 0 bases, J shed 5 bases, and the junction held 9 bases outside the gene matches. The CDR3 is 17 residues long. CDR3 nucleotides: TGTGCCAGCAGCTTAGCGTTAAGACTAGCGGGTTGGGAGACCCAGTACTTC. Encoded protein: CASSLALRLAGWETQYF.

A few counts support this clone. This rearrangement joins TRBV9 to TRBJ1-2; 9 bases agree with TRBD1. The CDR3 is 15 amino acids. Per germline, CDR1 SGDLS and CDR2 YYNGEE. Trimming took 5 bases from V and 4 from J; bases not matched to a gene: 9. CDR3 protein: CASSDRGGVGYGYTF. The CDR3 coding sequence is TGTGCCAGCAGTGACAGGGGGGGGGTTGGCTATGGCTACACCTTC.

The chain combines TRBV7-8 with TRBJ2-7; no reliable D call. CDR3 length: 12 amino acids. Germline assignment: CDR1 SGHVS and CDR2 FQNEAQ. The germline V and J ends were trimmed by 5 bases and 3 bases, with 8 bases remaining between them. The CDR3 protein is CASSPDIYEQYF. The DNA of the CDR3 is TGTGCCAGCAGCCCCGACATCTACGAGCAGTACTTC.

This clone was detected a few times. The CDR3 loop is CASSLSGGGNTDTQYF. Here the CDR3 DNA reads TGCGCCAGCAGCTTGTCTGGGGGGGGGAACACAGATACGCAGTATTTT. The chain joins TRBV5-1 to TRBJ2-3; 7 bases are a match to TRBD2. Germline V CDR1 and CDR2: SGHRS, YFSETQ. There are 16 residues in the CDR3. V was pared by 1 base and J by 2 bases, with 7 bases of the junction left unmatched. Full variable domain (missing parts from reference TRBV5-1 and TRBJ2-3): KAGVTQTPRYLIKTRGQQVTLSCSPISGHRSVSWYQQTPGQGLQFLFEYFSETQRNKGNFPGRFSGRQFSNSRSEMNVSTLELGDSALYLCASSLSGGGNTDTQYFGPGTRLTVL.

The chain employs TRBV4-3 and TRBJ1-2; tentatively, D is TRBD1 (5 bases). V dropped 0 bases and J dropped 8 bases, with 13 bases sitting between them. The V gene's germline CDR1 is LGHNA and CDR2 YSLEER. This CDR3 is built from 14 residues. As DNA, the CDR3 is TGCGCCAGCAGCCAAGAAAGGGGCAGGGTAGGCTACACCTTC. Amino acid sequence: CASSQERGRVGYTF.

This clone was seen a single time. The chain couples TRBV19 to TRBJ2-7, with D maybe TRBD1 (5 bases). Germline V gene lookup returns CDR1 LNHDA and CDR2 SQIVND (reference sequence). V dropped 6 bases and J dropped 4 bases, with 13 bases sitting between them. The CDR3 is 13 amino acids. CDR3 region: CASSLRVRYEQYF. The CDR3 DNA sequence: TGTGCCAGTAGCCTCAGGGTTAGGTACGAGCAGTACTTC.

The rearrangement links TRBV28 to TRBJ1-4, with D maybe TRBD1 (5 bases). Trimming stripped 6 bases from V and 6 bases from J, with 17 bases between. Germline V gene data show CDR1 as MDHEN and CDR2 as SYDVKM. This CDR3 spans 15 amino acids. This CDR3 reads CASREAGLADEKLFF. For the CDR3, the DNA is TGTGCCAGCAGAGAAGCGGGACTTGCGGATGAAAAACTGTTTTTT.

The chain has TRBV7-6 and TRBJ1-4, with 7 bases aligning to TRBD1. V shed 4 bases, J shed 4 bases, and the junction held 6 bases outside the gene matches. This CDR3 comprises 15 residues. The germline CDR1 and CDR2 sequences are SGHVS and FNYEAQ. CDR3 sequence reads: CASSYSGQFNEKLFF. CDR3 nucleotides: TGTGCCAGCAGCTACTCGGGACAGTTTAATGAAAAACTGTTTTTT.

The CDR3 here is CASSQGQYTEAFF. The CDR3 nucleotides are TGCGCCAGCAGCCAAGGACAGTACACTGAAGCTTTCTTT. The rearrangement uses TRBV4-3 and TRBJ1-1; tentatively, D is TRBD1 (5 bases). V gave up 1 base and J gave up 3 bases, with 6 bases separating them. Looked up from germline, CDR1 is LGHNA and CDR2 is YSLEER. This CDR3 is 13 amino acids long.

The rearrangement uses TRBV7-2 and TRBJ1-5; TRBD1 matches at 11 bases. CDR3 length: 17 residues. V was clipped by 5 bases and J by 0 bases; unmatched bases: 6. Germline CDR1 reads SGHTA; CDR2 reads FQGNSA. The CDR3 bases are TGTGCCAGCAGCGGCTGGACAGGGGGCTTTAGCAATCAGCCCCAGCATTTT. It translates to CASSGWTGGFSNQPQHF.

The gene calls are TRBV7-6 and TRBJ2-1; D is perhaps TRBD2 (5 bases). With 2 bases removed from V and 2 bases from J, the gap between germline ends came to 13 bases. The CDR3 is 16 amino acids. Germline CDR1 reads SGHVS; CDR2 reads FNYEAQ. CDR3 in amino acids: CASSLTSKNAYNEQFF. CDR3 sequence (DNA): TGTGCCAGCAGCTTAACTAGTAAGAACGCCTACAATGAGCAGTTCTTC.

V and J are TRBV9 and TRBJ1-6; perhaps TRBD1 as D (6 bases). The V end lost 3 bases, the J end lost 4 bases, and 11 bases lay between the germline ends. This CDR3 has 15 amino acids. The germline CDR1 and CDR2 sequences are SGDLS and YYNGEE. CDR3 region: CASSADQGYNSPLHF. The CDR3 coding sequence is TGTGCCAGCAGCGCCGACCAGGGGTATAATTCACCCCTCCACTTT.

The chain uses TRBV4-2 and TRBJ1-1; D possibly corresponds to TRBD1 (6 bases). The CDR3 consists of 15 residues. V lost 4 bases, J lost 0 bases, and 12 bases lay in between. Germline CDR1 and CDR2: LGHNA and YNFKEQ. The CDR3 region is CASSPRTALNTEAFF. The CDR3 coding sequence is TGTGCCAGCAGCCCGCGGACAGCCTTGAACACTGAAGCTTTCTTT.

The chain links TRBV11-3 to TRBJ1-6; 9 nucleotides line up with TRBD1. CDR1 SGHNT and CDR2 YENEEA come from the germline V gene. Unmatched junction bases numbered 4, after V lost 6 bases and J lost 7 bases. The CDR3 consists of 14 residues. The CDR3 nucleotides read TGTGCCAGCAGTGCCGGGACAGGGAATTCACCCCTCCACTTT. Protein sequence: CASSAGTGNSPLHF. Full variable domain (rest looked up from reference TRBV11-3 and TRBJ1-6): EAGVVQSPRYKIIEKKQPVAFWCNPISGHNTLYWYLQNLGQGPELLIRYENEEAVDDSQLPKDRFSAERLKGVDSTLKIQPAELGDSAVYLCASSAGTGNSPLHFGNGTRLTVT.

A few counts support this clone. DNA for the CDR3: TGTGCCAGCAGAAGGCGGGACAGGGAAACCGAGACCCAGTACTTC. Its translation is CASRRRDRETETQYF. The genes are TRBV6-5 and TRBJ2-5, with TRBD1 identical over 9 bases. The ends lost 6 bases at V and 5 bases at J; junction bases unmatched: 10. This CDR3 spans 15 amino acids. Germline assignment: CDR1 MNHEY and CDR2 SVGAGI.